Given below is one TCR beta chain in context. Its antigen remains unidentified. The donors, healthy adults who were HIV-negative, had experienced no recent acute infections or vaccinations. This entry comes from a study of shared clonotypes between healthy human individuals. Overall study results and limits: It was expected that sequencing depth would affect clonotype sharing among donors.

This CDR3 is 15 amino acids long. Germline CDR1 reads SGDLS; CDR2 reads YYNGEE. V lost 2 bases to trimming and J lost 5 bases, with 16 bases between them. The quantity of DNA used in unsorted PBMC replicate PCRs was 300 ng, corresponding to tens of thousands of T cell genomes. The team ran DNA from unsorted PBMCs on ten immunoSEQ deep assay plates for sequencing. Some clones are missing from TCRdb's copy, which holds only in-frame ones; the method was immunoSEQ multiplex PCR. This sample has 500,000 to 650,000 clones, with roughly 79% found just once. Sequencing used PBMCs. This clonotype was obtained from a woman between 40 and 50 years old in good health. Some clones in this sample may be carry-over from other donors' samples. The V and J genes are TRBV9 and TRBJ2-5; perhaps TRBD2 as D (5 bases). CDR3 nucleotide sequence: TGTGCCAGCAGCGTTGAGGGTGGCGGGTGGGAGACCCAGTACTTC. This translates into CASSVEGGGWETQYF.